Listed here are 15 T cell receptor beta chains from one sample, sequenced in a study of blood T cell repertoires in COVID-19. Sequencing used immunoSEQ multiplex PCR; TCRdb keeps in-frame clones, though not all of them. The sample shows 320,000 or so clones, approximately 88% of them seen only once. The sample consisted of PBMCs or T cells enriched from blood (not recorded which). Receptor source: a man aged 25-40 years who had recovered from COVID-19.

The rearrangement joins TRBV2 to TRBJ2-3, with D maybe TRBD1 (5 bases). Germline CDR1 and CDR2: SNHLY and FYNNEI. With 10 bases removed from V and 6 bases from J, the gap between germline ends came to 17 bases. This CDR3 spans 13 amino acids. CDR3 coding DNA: TGTGCCACGGGCAGGGATATTTCGGATACGCAGTATTTT. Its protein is CATGRDISDTQYF.

Here the CDR3 DNA reads TGTGCCAGTAGTATCTTTTTGGCTCAGGTCGAAAAACTGTTTTTT. Its protein is CASSIFLAQVEKLFF. The chain is built from TRBV19 and TRBJ1-4, with no clear D. This CDR3 has 15 amino acids. The V gene lost 3 bases and the J gene lost 8 bases, with 16 bases spanning the gap. Germline V lookup: CDR1 LNHDA, CDR2 SQIVND (reference sequence). Looking up the rest from reference TRBV19 and TRBJ1-4 gives the full variable domain: DGGITQSPKYLFRKEGQNVTLSCEQNLNHDAMYWYRQDPGQGLRLIYYSQIVNDFQKGDIAEGYSVSREKKESFPLTVTSAQKNPTAFYLCASSIFLAQVEKLFFGSGTQLSVL.

The chain's CDR3 is CASRGVRYEQYF. CDR3 in DNA: TGCGCCAGCAGAGGGGTTCGGTACGAGCAGTACTTC. The chain has TRBV5-1 and TRBJ2-7; D might be TRBD1 (5 bases). The V gene's germline CDR1 is SGHRS and CDR2 YFSETQ. V dropped 5 bases and J dropped 4 bases, with 10 bases sitting between them. CDR3 length: 12 residues.

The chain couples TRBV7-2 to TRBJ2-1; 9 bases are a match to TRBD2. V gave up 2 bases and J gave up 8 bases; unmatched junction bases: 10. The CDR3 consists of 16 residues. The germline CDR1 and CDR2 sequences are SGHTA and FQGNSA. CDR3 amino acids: CASSLSWRGGSDEQFF. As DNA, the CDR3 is TGTGCCAGCAGCTTAAGTTGGCGGGGGGGCAGCGATGAGCAGTTCTTC. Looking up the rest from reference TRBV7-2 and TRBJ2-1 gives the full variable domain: GAGVSQSPSNKVTEKGKDVELRCDPISGHTALYWYRQSLGQGLEFLIYFQGNSAPDKSGLPSDRFSAERTGGSVSTLTIQRTQQEDSAVYLCASSLSWRGGSDEQFFGPGTRLTVL.

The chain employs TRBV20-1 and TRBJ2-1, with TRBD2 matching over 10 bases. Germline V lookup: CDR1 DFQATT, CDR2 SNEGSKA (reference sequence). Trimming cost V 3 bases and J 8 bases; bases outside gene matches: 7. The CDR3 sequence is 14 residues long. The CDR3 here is CSASISSGGYEQFF. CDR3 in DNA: TGCAGTGCTAGTATTTCTAGCGGGGGATATGAGCAGTTCTTC.

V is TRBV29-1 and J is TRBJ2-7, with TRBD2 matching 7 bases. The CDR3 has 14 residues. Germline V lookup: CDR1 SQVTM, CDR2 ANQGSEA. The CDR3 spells CSALLWGGTYEQYF. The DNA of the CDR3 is TGCAGTGCTTTATTATGGGGGGGAACGTACGAGCAGTACTTC.

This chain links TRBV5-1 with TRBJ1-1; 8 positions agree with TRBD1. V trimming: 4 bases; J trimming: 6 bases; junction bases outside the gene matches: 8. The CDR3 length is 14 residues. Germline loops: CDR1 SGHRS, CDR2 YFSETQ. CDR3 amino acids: CASSRGQVISEAFF. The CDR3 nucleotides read TGCGCCAGCAGCCGGGGACAGGTGATATCTGAAGCTTTCTTT.

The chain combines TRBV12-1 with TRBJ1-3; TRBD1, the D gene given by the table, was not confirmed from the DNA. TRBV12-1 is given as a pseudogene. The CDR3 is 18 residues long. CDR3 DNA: TGTGCCAGCAGCTTTGGGGGACAGGCGTCGACCGCTGGAAACACCATATATTTT. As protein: CASSFGGQASTAGNTIYF.

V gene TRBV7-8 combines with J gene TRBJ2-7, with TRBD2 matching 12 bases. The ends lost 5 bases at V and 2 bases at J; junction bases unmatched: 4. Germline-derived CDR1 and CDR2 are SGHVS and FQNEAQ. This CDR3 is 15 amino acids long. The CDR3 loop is CASSLTSGGPYEQYF. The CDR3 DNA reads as TGTGCCAGCAGCCTAACTAGCGGGGGGCCCTACGAGCAGTACTTC.

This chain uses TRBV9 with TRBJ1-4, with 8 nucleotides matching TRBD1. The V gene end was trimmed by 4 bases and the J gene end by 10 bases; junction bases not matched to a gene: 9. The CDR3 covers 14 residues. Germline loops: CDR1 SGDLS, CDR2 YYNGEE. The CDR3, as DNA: TGTGCCAGCAGCCCCCGGACAGGGAGGGGAAAACTGTTTTTT. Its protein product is CASSPRTGRGKLFF.

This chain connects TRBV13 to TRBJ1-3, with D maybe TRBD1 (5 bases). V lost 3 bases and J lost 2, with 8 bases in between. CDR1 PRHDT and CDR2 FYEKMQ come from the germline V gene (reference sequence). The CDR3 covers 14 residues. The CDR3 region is CASSLGEAGNTIYF. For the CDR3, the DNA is TGTGCCAGCAGCTTGGGGGAGGCTGGAAACACCATATATTTT.

This chain's CDR3 is CASSAGQGSSYEQYF. The CDR3 DNA reads TGTGCCAGCAGCGCAGGACAGGGGAGCTCCTACGAGCAGTACTTC. The chain employs TRBV7-9 and TRBJ2-7; 9 nucleotides line up with TRBD1. Germline CDR1 is SEHNR and CDR2 is FQNEAQ (reference sequence). With V trimmed by 5 bases and J by 0 bases, 5 bases remained unmatched. CDR3 length: 15 residues.

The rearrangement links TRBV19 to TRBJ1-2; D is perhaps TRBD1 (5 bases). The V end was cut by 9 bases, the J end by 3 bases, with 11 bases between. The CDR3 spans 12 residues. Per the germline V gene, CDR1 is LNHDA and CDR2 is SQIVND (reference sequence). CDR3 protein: CASYDRYYGYTF. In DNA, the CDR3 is TGTGCCAGCTACGACAGATACTATGGCTACACCTTC.

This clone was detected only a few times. The DNA of the CDR3 is TGTGCCAGCAGTCCAGTCCCGGGACACTTTCAGTCGGTAGCCTACACCTTC. It specifies CASSPVPGHFQSVAYTF. The chain employs TRBV25-1 and TRBJ1-2; tentatively, D is TRBD1 (6 bases). Germline values: CDR1 MGHDK, CDR2 SYGVNS. There are 17 residues in the CDR3. Between the trimmed V and J ends, which lost 5 bases and 10 bases, there was a span of 29 bases.

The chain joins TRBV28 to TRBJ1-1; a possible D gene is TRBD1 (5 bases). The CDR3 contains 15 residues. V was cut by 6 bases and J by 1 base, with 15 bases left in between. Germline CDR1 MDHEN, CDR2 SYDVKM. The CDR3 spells CASSPIQGRNTEAFF. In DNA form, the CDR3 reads TGTGCCAGCAGCCCTATTCAGGGCAGGAACACTGAAGCTTTCTTT.